This T cell receptor (beta chain) was retrieved from a study of T cells after yellow fever vaccination. There are many counts of this clonotype. Study findings and constraints: Abundant bulk-derived clonotypes could contaminate FACS-sorted repertoires. Booster samples showed a return of most primary-vaccination clones (roughly 96% CD4, around 85% CD8). Clonotypes appearing in both CD4 and CD8 compartments existed, and their share was small. Compared with primary, the secondary response was weaker and peaked at day 5, not 15.

The trim removed 1 base at V and 10 bases at J, leaving 9 bases unmatched. CDR1 is SEHNR and CDR2 is FQNEAQ in the germline V gene (reference sequence). CDR3 size: 14 residues. MiXCR was run by TCRdb on the 5' RACE reads, yielding one entry per CDR3 protein. The profile covers about 58,000 distinct CDR3 sequences, with about 5.6% appearing a single time and less than 40% taken by the ten largest. V usage is TRBV7-9 and J usage is TRBJ1-2; 7 nucleotides match TRBD1. The material sequenced was PBMCs, either bulk or a sorted T-cell subset (CD4+, CD8+, memory, or dextramer-sorted; not recorded which), taken on the day of the yellow fever booster vaccination. This TCR derives from a man aged 18 to 30 who received the YFV17D yellow fever vaccine. The CDR3 here is CASSLGGTVGDYTF. The CDR3 region has the DNA TGTGCCAGCAGCTTAGGGGGGACAGTGGGTGACTACACCTTC.